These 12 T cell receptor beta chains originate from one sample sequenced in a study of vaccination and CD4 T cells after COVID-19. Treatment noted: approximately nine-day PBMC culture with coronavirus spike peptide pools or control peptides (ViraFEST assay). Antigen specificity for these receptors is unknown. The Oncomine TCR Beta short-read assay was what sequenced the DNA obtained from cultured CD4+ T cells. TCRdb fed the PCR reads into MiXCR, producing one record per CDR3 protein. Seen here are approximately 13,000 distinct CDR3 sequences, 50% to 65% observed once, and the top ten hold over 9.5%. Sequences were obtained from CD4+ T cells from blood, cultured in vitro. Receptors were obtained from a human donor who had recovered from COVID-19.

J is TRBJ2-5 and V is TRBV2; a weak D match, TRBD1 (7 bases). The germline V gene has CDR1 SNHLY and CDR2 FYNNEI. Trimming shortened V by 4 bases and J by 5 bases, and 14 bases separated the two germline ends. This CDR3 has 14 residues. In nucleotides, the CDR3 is TGTGCCAGCAGTGGGACAGGAGGGGGGGAGACCCAGTACTTC. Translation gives CASSGTGGGETQYF.

This CDR3 is CASSSGRRNTEAFF. As DNA, the CDR3 is TGTGCCAGTAGCTCAGGACGGCGAAACACTGAAGCTTTCTTT. This chain uses TRBV19 with TRBJ1-1; D unclear. The CDR3 runs to 14 residues. Germline V gene sequence: CDR1 LNHDA, CDR2 SQIVND (reference sequence). Between the trimmed V and J ends, which lost 6 bases and 2 bases, there was a span of 13 bases.

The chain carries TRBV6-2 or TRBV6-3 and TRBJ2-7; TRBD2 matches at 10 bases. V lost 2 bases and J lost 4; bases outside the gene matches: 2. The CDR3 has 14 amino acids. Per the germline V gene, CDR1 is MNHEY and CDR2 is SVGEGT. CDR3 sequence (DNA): TGTGCCAGCAGTTACGAGACTAGCGGGTACGAGCAGTACTTC. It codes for CASSYETSGYEQYF.

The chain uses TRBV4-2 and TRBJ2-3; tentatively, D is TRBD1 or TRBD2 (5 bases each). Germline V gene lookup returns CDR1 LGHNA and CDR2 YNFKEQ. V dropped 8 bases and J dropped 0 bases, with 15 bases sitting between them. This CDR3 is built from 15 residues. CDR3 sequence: CASGRGASSTDTQYF. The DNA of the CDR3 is TGTGCCAGCGGCCGGGGCGCGTCTAGCACAGATACGCAGTATTTT.

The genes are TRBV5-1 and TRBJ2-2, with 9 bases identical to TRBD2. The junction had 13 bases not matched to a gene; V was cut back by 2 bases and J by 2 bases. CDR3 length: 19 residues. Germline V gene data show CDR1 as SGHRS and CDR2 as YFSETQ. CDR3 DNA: TGCGCCAGCAGCTTCGCTGTGTTGGCGGGAGGGCCAAACACCGGGGAGCTGTTTTTT. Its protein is CASSFAVLAGGPNTGELFF.

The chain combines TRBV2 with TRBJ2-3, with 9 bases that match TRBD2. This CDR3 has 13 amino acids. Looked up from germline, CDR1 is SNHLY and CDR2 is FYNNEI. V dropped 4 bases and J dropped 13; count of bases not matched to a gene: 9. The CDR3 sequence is CASSGYGGRAEYF. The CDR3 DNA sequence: TGTGCCAGCAGTGGATATGGCGGGAGGGCCGAGTATTTT.

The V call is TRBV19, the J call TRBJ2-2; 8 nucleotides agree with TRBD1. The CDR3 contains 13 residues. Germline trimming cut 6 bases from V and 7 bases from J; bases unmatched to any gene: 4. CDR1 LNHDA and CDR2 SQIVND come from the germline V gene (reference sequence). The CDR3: CASSKTGVGELFF. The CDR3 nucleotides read TGTGCCAGTAGCAAGACAGGGGTCGGGGAGCTGTTTTTT.

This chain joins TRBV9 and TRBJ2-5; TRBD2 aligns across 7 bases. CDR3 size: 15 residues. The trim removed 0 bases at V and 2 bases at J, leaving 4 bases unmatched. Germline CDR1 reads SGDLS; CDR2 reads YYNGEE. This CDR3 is CASSVGSGTQETQYF. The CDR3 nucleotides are TGTGCCAGCAGCGTAGGGAGCGGGACGCAAGAGACCCAGTACTTC.

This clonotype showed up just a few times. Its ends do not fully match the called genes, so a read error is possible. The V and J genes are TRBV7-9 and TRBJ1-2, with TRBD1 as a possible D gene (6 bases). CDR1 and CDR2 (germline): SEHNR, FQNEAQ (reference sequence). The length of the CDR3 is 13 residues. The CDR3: CARSLAGDYGYTF. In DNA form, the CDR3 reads TGTGCCAGAAGCTTGGCAGGGGACTATGGCTACACCTTC.

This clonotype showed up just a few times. Here the CDR3 reads CASSLGVGGAPQHF. The CDR3 bases are TGTGCCAGCAGCCTCGGAGTAGGGGGAGCGCCCCAGCATTTT. The gene calls are TRBV14 and TRBJ1-5, with a tentative D call TRBD1 (6 bases). Trimming shortened V by 4 bases and J by 9 bases, and 16 bases separated the two germline ends. From germline, CDR1 is SGHDN and CDR2 FVKESK. The CDR3 covers 14 residues.

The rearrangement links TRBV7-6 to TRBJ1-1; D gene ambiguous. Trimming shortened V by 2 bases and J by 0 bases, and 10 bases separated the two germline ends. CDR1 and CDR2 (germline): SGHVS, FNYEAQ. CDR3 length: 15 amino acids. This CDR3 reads CASSLFQTMNTEAFF. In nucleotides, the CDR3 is TGTGCCAGCAGCTTATTCCAGACGATGAACACTGAAGCTTTCTTT.

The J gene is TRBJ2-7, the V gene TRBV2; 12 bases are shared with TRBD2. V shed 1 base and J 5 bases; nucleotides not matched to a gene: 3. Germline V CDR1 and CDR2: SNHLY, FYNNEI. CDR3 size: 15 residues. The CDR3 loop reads CASSEGLAGGDEQYF. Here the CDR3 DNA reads TGTGCCAGCAGTGAAGGGCTAGCGGGAGGGGACGAGCAGTACTTC.